The sequence of this T cell receptor beta chain was determined in a study of cytomegalovirus exposure and HLA in healthy donors. Study information: About 85 million unique TCRs from HLA-typed donors were held in an early release of data.

Primers for the PCR totalled 60 Vbeta and 13 Jbeta. The protocol was immunoSEQ multiplex PCR, while the TCRdb copy is restricted to in-frame clones and leaves out a portion. The table lists about 110,000 clones, over 60% of them singletons. Unmatched junction bases numbered 4, after V lost 1 base and J lost 3 bases. The CDR3 is 15 residues long. Germline CDR1 is SGHKS and CDR2 is YYEKEE (reference sequence). Study outcomes and limitations: Later work showed greater clonal expansion in HLA-associated TCR beta chains than in equally common others.

Turning to this clone: Antigen specificity is unknown.

This chain connects TRBV5-5 to TRBJ2-3; 8 bases are a match to TRBD2. The TCR sequence derives from a man in his forties in good health and CMV-seropositive. The sequenced sample consisted of PBMCs. CDR3 loop: CASSLRGGRTDTQYF. Here the CDR3 DNA reads TGTGCCAGCAGCTTGCGGGGGGGCCGTACAGATACGCAGTATTTT.